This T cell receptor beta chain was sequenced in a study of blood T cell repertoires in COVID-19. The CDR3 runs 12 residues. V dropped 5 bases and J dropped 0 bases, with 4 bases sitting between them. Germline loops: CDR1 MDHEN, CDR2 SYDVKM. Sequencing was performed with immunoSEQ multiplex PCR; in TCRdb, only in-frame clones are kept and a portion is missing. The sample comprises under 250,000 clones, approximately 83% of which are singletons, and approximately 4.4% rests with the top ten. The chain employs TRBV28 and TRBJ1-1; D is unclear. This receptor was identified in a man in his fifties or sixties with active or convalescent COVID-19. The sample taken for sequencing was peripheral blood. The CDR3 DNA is TGTGCCAGCAGTCGGGTGAACACTGAAGCTTTCTTT. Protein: CASSRVNTEAFF.